The 15 T cell receptor beta chains in this list originate from one sample, sequenced in a study of regulatory T cells in long-lasting Graves disease. For TCR beta, libraries came from iRepertoire HTBI primers and Arm-PCR of CDR3 regions. Via MiXCR, TCRdb re-called the multiplex PCR reads, giving one row per CDR3 protein. This sample has hundreds of thousands of distinct CDR3 sequences, with approximately 16% found just once. Time point here: newly diagnosed GD, antithyroid drugs for less than 3 months. The authors made the TCR library using RNA they extracted from PBMCs. Another study also made use of these data, one on T cells in Graves' hyperthyroidism and ophthalmopathy.

The input for sequencing was peripheral blood mononuclear cells (PBMCs), taken at new diagnosis, from a patient treated with antithyroid drugs. These receptors all come from a woman aged 30 to 39 with Graves disease.

This clonotype was seen only a few times. The J gene is TRBJ2-5, the V gene TRBV9; TRBD2 aligns across 8 bases. Germline CDR1 reads SGDLS; CDR2 reads YYNGEE. The CDR3 loop spans 15 amino acids. The ends lost 3 bases at V and 4 bases at J; junction bases unmatched: 8. The DNA for the CDR3 is TGTGCCAGCAGCGCAAGCGGGGGCCGCCGAGAGACCCAGTACTTC. Amino acids: CASSASGGRRETQYF.

Ten or more counts support this clonotype. The genes are TRBV7-2 and TRBJ1-6; no clear D. Germline lookup yields CDR1 SGHTA and CDR2 FQGNSA. Trimming shortened V by 1 base and J by 8 bases, and 3 bases separated the two germline ends. The CDR3 loop spans 12 amino acids. The CDR3 sequence is CASSLDYSPLHF. CDR3 sequence (DNA): TGTGCCAGCAGCTTAGACTATTCACCCCTCCACTTT. Looking up the rest from reference TRBV7-2 and TRBJ1-6 gives the full variable domain: GAGVSQSPSNKVTEKGKDVELRCDPISGHTALYWYRQSLGQGLEFLIYFQGNSAPDKSGLPSDRFSAERTGGSVSTLTIQRTQQEDSAVYLCASSLDYSPLHFGNGTRLTVT.

At least ten counts were recorded for this clonotype. The V call is TRBV7-3, the J call TRBJ2-1; 8 nucleotides line up with TRBD2. V shed 4 bases and J 5 bases; nucleotides not matched to a gene: 4. This CDR3 spans 14 amino acids. Germline loops: CDR1 SGHTA, CDR2 FQGTGA. Here the CDR3 DNA reads TGTGCCAGCAGCTACGGACTAGCCAACAATGAGCAGTTCTTC. It codes for CASSYGLANNEQFF.

Comment on this clonotype: A far larger clone is off by one base, so a read error is likely. The chain carries TRBV7-2 and TRBJ2-5; maybe TRBD2 (6 bases). This CDR3 is 15 amino acids long. CDR1 and CDR2 (germline): SGHTA, FQGNSA. The CDR3 bases are TGTGCCAGCAGTCCGTTAACGGGAGTAATGGAGACCCGGTACTTC. Amino acid sequence: CASSPLTGVMETRYF.

Ten or more counts support this clonotype. This rearrangement joins TRBV28 to TRBJ2-7, with D possibly TRBD1 on 5 matching bases. The CDR3 has 15 amino acids. The ends were cut back, 2 bases at V and 6 bases at J, with 17 bases in the middle. Germline V lookup: CDR1 MDHEN, CDR2 SYDVKM. Here the CDR3 reads CASSLIDSQRSEQYF. As DNA, the CDR3 is TGTGCCAGCAGTTTAATCGACAGTCAAAGGAGCGAGCAGTACTTC.

This clonotype appeared many times. The chain employs TRBV28 and TRBJ1-4, with D unclear. V lost 6 bases to trimming and J lost 7 bases, with 12 bases between them. From germline, CDR1 is MDHEN and CDR2 SYDVKM. This CDR3 has 13 residues. The CDR3 is CASRAAEIEKLFF. In nucleotides, the CDR3 is TGTGCCAGCAGGGCGGCGGAGATTGAAAAACTGTTTTTT.

This clonotype was counted many times. The chain couples TRBV7-3 to TRBJ2-7; D is ambiguous. The CDR3 is 13 amino acids. V dropped 2 bases and J dropped 0 bases, with 5 bases sitting between them. The germline V gene encodes CDR1 SGHTA and CDR2 FQGTGA. The CDR3 sequence: CASSLSHSYEQYF. CDR3 nucleotide sequence: TGTGCCAGCAGCTTATCACACTCCTACGAGCAGTACTTC.

The gene calls are TRBV5-1 and TRBJ2-7; 10 bases match TRBD2. V dropped 2 bases and J dropped 0; count of bases not matched to a gene: 11. CDR3 length: 18 residues. Germline CDR1 SGHRS, CDR2 YFSETQ. CDR3 nucleotides: TGCGCCAGCAGCTTAGAGACTAGCGGGTCTACTAGCTCCTACGAGCAGTACTTC. It is translated as CASSLETSGSTSSYEQYF.

This clonotype was counted many times. The gene calls are TRBV7-9 and TRBJ2-7; the match to TRBD2 covers 10 bases. The CDR3 consists of 16 residues. The V gene end was trimmed by 5 bases and the J gene end by 3 bases; junction bases not matched to a gene: 10. Per germline, CDR1 SEHNR and CDR2 FQNEAQ (reference sequence). The CDR3 region is CASSPTVLAGHYEQYF. CDR3 sequence (DNA): TGTGCCAGCAGCCCAACCGTACTAGCGGGACACTACGAGCAGTACTTC.

Here the CDR3 reads CASSPPLASGRPSSYNEQFF. As DNA, the CDR3 is TGTGCCAGCTCACCACCTCTGGCTAGCGGGAGGCCTAGCTCCTACAATGAGCAGTTCTTC. The rearrangement uses TRBV18 and TRBJ2-1; 11 bases are a match to TRBD2. The CDR3 has 20 amino acids. Germline loops: CDR1 KGHSH, CDR2 LQKENI. The V gene end was trimmed by 0 bases and the J gene end by 0 bases; junction bases not matched to a gene: 10.

Concerning this clonotype: Possible read error: a much larger clone is one base away. The V and J genes are TRBV30 and TRBJ2-3, with 9 positions matching TRBD2. CDR1 is GTSNPN and CDR2 is SVGIG in the germline V gene (reference sequence). This CDR3 is 15 amino acids long. V shed 8 bases and J 6 bases; nucleotides not matched to a gene: 15. The CDR3, as DNA: TGTGCCCGCCGGACTAGCGAAAACCTGGGGGATACGCAGTATTTT. Translating it yields CARRTSENLGDTQYF.

This clonotype was counted only a few times. The chain has TRBV6-9 and TRBJ1-4; a weak D match, TRBD1 (5 bases). The CDR3 sequence is 16 residues long. Germline values: CDR1 MNHGY, CDR2 SVAAGI. V was trimmed by 4 bases and J by 5 bases, leaving 17 bases between them. The CDR3 sequence: CASSSPQGGGNEKLFF. In nucleotides, the CDR3 is TGTGCCAGCAGTTCGCCGCAGGGTGGCGGGAATGAAAAACTGTTTTTT.

Of note for this clonotype: A clone one base away is much larger, so this may be a read error. J is TRBJ2-7 and V is TRBV5-1; no firm D call. This CDR3 is 15 amino acids long. Germline values: CDR1 SGHRS, CDR2 YFSETQ. The CDR3, as DNA: TGCGCCAGCAGCCTCCGGGCAGACGGCTCCTACGAGCCGTACTTC. Its protein is CASSLRADGSYEPYF.

This clonotype has only a few counts. The chain combines TRBV9 with TRBJ2-3, with D perhaps TRBD2 (5 bases). Trimming took 0 bases from V and 1 from J, leaving 9 bases between them. Germline values: CDR1 SGDLS, CDR2 YYNGEE. The CDR3 consists of 15 residues. For the CDR3, the DNA is TGTGCCAGCAGCGTAGCCCTTAGCGGCACAGATACGCAGTATTTT. Translation gives CASSVALSGTDTQYF.

To note about this clonotype: This may be a read error: a much more frequent sequence differs by one nucleotide. V gene TRBV6-9 combines with J gene TRBJ1-1; the D gene is possibly TRBD1 (6 bases). The V end was cut by 3 bases, the J end by 0 bases, with 20 bases between. The germline CDR1 and CDR2 sequences are MNHGY and SVAAGI. There are 18 residues in the CDR3. Here the CDR3 reads CASSYLWGRLGMNTEAFF. DNA for the CDR3: TGTGCCAGCAGTTACTTGTGGGGGCGGCTGGGAATGAACACTGAAGCTTTCTTT.